The clone carrying this TCR beta chain was detected once. What it binds is not known. The record originates from a study of shared clonotypes between healthy human individuals. Findings of the study overall: Non-shared clonotypes showed lower generation probabilities than clonotypes common to all four donors.

TCRdb's copy holds only in-frame clones and misses some; the assay was immunoSEQ multiplex PCR. The table shows around 2.1 million clones, with 93% occurring only once. Selected positively for CCR7 and CD45RO-negative, naive CD8 cells excluded terminally differentiated effector memory CD45RA+ cells. Germline assignment: CDR1 MNHEY and CDR2 SMNVEV (reference sequence). The CDR3 length is 15 residues. V lost 5 bases, J lost 6 bases, and 17 bases lay in between. The material sequenced was naive CD8+ T cells from PBMCs. The sequence derives from a young man in good health. Some clones in this sample may be carry-over from other donors' samples. The V gene is TRBV27, the J gene TRBJ2-1; D possibly corresponds to TRBD1 (7 bases). Here the CDR3 reads CASSPAGQKVNEQFF. DNA of the CDR3: TGTGCCAGCAGTCCCGCGGGACAGAAAGTCAATGAGCAGTTCTTC.